A single sample is the source of the 28 T cell receptor beta chains below, sequenced in a study of T-cell reconstitution after alpha-beta-depleted transplantation in children. Preparation of the TCRbeta library used unique molecular identifiers. TCRdb re-called the PCR reads through MiXCR, storing one row per CDR3 protein. The data show around 600,000 distinct CDR3 sequences, 23% seen once. Sequenced material: PBMCs, mostly from graft donor cells, taken 360 days after TCRalphabeta/CD19-depleted stem cell transplant. Source of these receptors: a boy younger than two who had a stem cell transplant for acute myeloid leukemia, so the T cells may come from the graft donor.

V usage is TRBV20-1 and J usage is TRBJ2-5; the D gene is possibly TRBD2 (7 bases). This CDR3 spans 14 amino acids. Germline lookup yields CDR1 DFQATT and CDR2 SNEGSKA (reference sequence). With 6 bases removed from V and 5 bases from J, the gap between germline ends came to 19 bases. Here the CDR3 DNA reads TGCAGTGCCAACCTCGGGGGGCACGTTGAGACCCAGTACTTC. This translates into CSANLGGHVETQYF.

This clonotype was picked up many times. The chain employs TRBV20-1 and TRBJ2-5; tentative D call: TRBD2 (6 bases). CDR3 length: 14 residues. Germline values: CDR1 DFQATT, CDR2 SNEGSKA (reference sequence). The V gene lost 3 bases and the J gene lost 5 bases, with 16 bases spanning the gap. CDR3 sequence reads: CSASPGGGRETQYF. DNA for the CDR3: TGCAGTGCTAGCCCTGGTGGGGGGAGGGAGACCCAGTACTTC.

V and J are TRBV6-1 and TRBJ2-7, with D tentatively TRBD1 or TRBD2 (6 bases each). Trimming shortened V by 8 bases and J by 4 bases, and 15 bases separated the two germline ends. Germline V CDR1 and CDR2: MNHNS, SASEGT. The CDR3 spans 13 residues. CDR3 loop: CASGLGGRYEQYF. In DNA, the CDR3 is TGTGCCAGCGGCCTAGGGGGGAGGTACGAGCAGTACTTC.

This clonotype was recorded a few times. The chain couples TRBV5-6 to TRBJ2-7, with TRBD2 identical over 12 bases. CDR1 SGHDT and CDR2 YYEEEE come from the germline V gene. Germline trimming cut 4 bases from V and 0 bases from J; bases unmatched to any gene: 11. CDR3 size: 18 residues. The CDR3 DNA reads as TGTGCCAGCAGCCAGGGACTAGCGGGCGGCCTGTCCTCCTACGAGCAGTACGTC. Amino acid sequence: CASSQGLAGGLSSYEQYV.

The table lists this clonotype with many counts. V gene TRBV15 combines with J gene TRBJ2-6; D unclear. Germline CDR1 LNHNV, CDR2 YYDKDF (reference sequence). Trimming shortened V by 1 base and J by 1 base, and 8 bases separated the two germline ends. The CDR3 is 16 amino acids. The CDR3 here is CATSRVWSSGANVLTF. The CDR3, as DNA: TGTGCCACCAGCAGAGTATGGAGTTCTGGGGCCAACGTCCTGACTTTC.

This chain links TRBV5-8 with TRBJ2-7; D gene ambiguous. CDR3 size: 11 residues. CDR1 SGHTS and CDR2 YDEGEE come from the germline V gene. The ends were cut back, 1 base at V and 4 bases at J, with 3 bases in the middle. Here the CDR3 reads CASSLRYEQYV. The CDR3 region has the DNA TGTGCCAGCAGCTTGCGTTACGAGCAGTACGTC.

This clonotype showed up many times. V gene TRBV28 combines with J gene TRBJ1-5; the D is unclear. The CDR3 runs to 15 residues. Per germline, CDR1 MDHEN and CDR2 SYDVKM. The V end was cut by 2 bases, the J end by 3 bases, with 11 bases between. The CDR3: CASSLRGMPNQPQHF. CDR3 in DNA: TGTGCCAGCAGTTTACGTGGCATGCCCAATCAGCCCCAGCATTTT.

A few counts support this clonotype. This rearrangement joins TRBV6-5 to TRBJ2-3; the D call may be TRBD1 or TRBD2 (6 bases each). This CDR3 is built from 15 residues. Germline-derived CDR1 and CDR2 are MNHEY and SVGAGI. V was shortened by 0 bases and J by 3 bases, with 10 bases between the two germline ends. CDR3 nucleotide sequence: TGTGCCAGCAGTTACTCAGGGGGGTTGACAGATACGCAGTATTTT. As protein: CASSYSGGLTDTQYF.

This chain connects TRBV12-3 or TRBV12-4 to TRBJ1-1; weak D call: TRBD1 (5 bases). The CDR3 covers 15 residues. Trimming pared 8 bases from V and 6 bases from J, leaving 22 bases between. The CDR3 loop is CASAPGQGVGAEAFF. As DNA, the CDR3 is TGTGCCAGCGCTCCGGGCCAAGGGGTAGGGGCTGAAGCTTTCTTT.

This clonotype was seen only a few times. The V gene is TRBV5-6, the J gene TRBJ2-1; a weak D match, TRBD2 (6 bases). Germline V gives CDR1 SGHDT, CDR2 YYEEEE. CDR3 length equals 15 residues. The V and J ends lost 5 bases and 1 base respectively, with 13 bases between them. The CDR3 DNA is TGTGCCAGCAGTGGTTCCGGGGGATCCTACAATGAGCAGTTCTTC. Its protein product is CASSGSGGSYNEQFF.

In this sample, this clonotype turned up a few times. The chain employs TRBV20-1 and TRBJ2-5; D might be TRBD1 (6 bases). Trimming took off 0 bases at V and 5 bases at J, with 22 bases between the two ends. The CDR3 has 17 amino acids. Germline-derived CDR1 and CDR2 are DFQATT and SNEGSKA (reference sequence). CDR3 nucleotides: TGCAGTGCTAGAGACCCACCGGGGCAGGGGCAAAAGGAGACCCAGTACTTC. It codes for CSARDPPGQGQKETQYF.

This chain connects TRBV30 to TRBJ2-1; D might be TRBD1 (6 bases). The CDR3 extends over 13 amino acids. Germline V gives CDR1 GTSNPN, CDR2 SVGIG (reference sequence). With 3 bases removed from V and 6 bases from J, the gap between germline ends came to 12 bases. DNA of the CDR3: TGTGCCTGGAGGGGGGACATCTTCAATGAGCAGTTCTTC. Translating it yields CAWRGDIFNEQFF.

This clonotype was observed a single time. Just one base apart from a much larger clone, this may be a read error. This is likely a read error, given that the CDR3 carries no conserved phenylalanine or tryptophan at its end. The rearrangement links TRBV14 to TRBJ1-1; D is unclear. The CDR3 consists of 14 residues. V gave up 3 bases and J gave up 0 bases, with 8 bases separating them. From germline, CDR1 is SGHDN and CDR2 FVKESK. CDR3: CASSHYYLNTEAFI. CDR3 nucleotides: TGTGCCAGCAGCCATTACTACTTGAACACTGAAGCTTTCATT.

The V gene is TRBV7-9, the J gene TRBJ2-7; no clear D. Trimming took off 1 base at V and 2 bases at J, with 15 bases between the two ends. Germline assignment: CDR1 SEHNR and CDR2 FQNEAQ (reference sequence). This CDR3 has 16 amino acids. The DNA of the CDR3 is TGTGCCAGCAGCTTAGAGGTGGGATTTTATCCCTACGAGCAGTACTTC. Its protein product is CASSLEVGFYPYEQYF.

This chain links TRBV24-1 with TRBJ2-4; no definite D call. Germline V gives CDR1 KGHDR, CDR2 SFDVKD. The CDR3 spans 13 residues. The V and J ends lost 7 bases and 7 bases respectively, with 13 bases between them. Written as DNA, the CDR3 is TGTGCCACCAGCCTTGGGGTTGGGAACATTCAGTACTTC. Translated: CATSLGVGNIQYF.

The chain employs TRBV5-1 and TRBJ1-1; D gene unclear. In germline, CDR1 is SGHRS, CDR2 YFSETQ. The CDR3 contains 13 residues. Trimming removed 7 bases from V and 5 bases from J, with 15 bases in between. The CDR3 loop is CASRSHSRTEAFF. CDR3 nucleotide sequence: TGCGCCAGCCGATCCCACAGTAGGACTGAAGCTTTCTTT.

The chain employs TRBV20-1 and TRBJ2-5; D is possibly TRBD1 (5 bases). The CDR3 is 13 residues long. Germline V gene data show CDR1 as DFQATT and CDR2 as SNEGSKA (reference sequence). V shed 6 bases and J shed 1 base, with 12 bases lying between them. CDR3 sequence: CSALSDSQETQYF. Written as DNA, the CDR3 is TGCAGTGCCCTTTCCGACAGCCAAGAGACCCAGTACTTC.

At least ten counts were recorded for this clonotype. J is TRBJ1-6 and V is TRBV6-5; 12 positions agree with TRBD1. There are 16 residues in the CDR3. Germline CDR1 is MNHEY and CDR2 is SVGAGI. J gave up 10 bases and V 6 bases, and 10 bases lay outside the gene matches. CDR3 nucleotide sequence: TGTGCCAGCAGCCCGTTGGGACAGGGGGCAGAGTCACCCCTCCACTTT. It specifies CASSPLGQGAESPLHF.

In its sample, this clonotype was seen many times. V is TRBV5-5 and J is TRBJ2-5; 10 bases align to TRBD2. The CDR3 is made up of 16 amino acids. V lost 0 bases and J lost 0; bases outside the gene matches: 2. Germline values: CDR1 SGHKS, CDR2 YYEKEE (reference sequence). CDR3 protein: CASSLVLAGYQETQYF. CDR3 DNA sequence: TGTGCCAGCAGCTTGGTACTAGCGGGGTACCAAGAGACCCAGTACTTC.

There are a few counts of this clonotype. The genes are TRBV6-5 and TRBJ1-1; D call uncertain. Germline V gives CDR1 MNHEY, CDR2 SVGAGI. Trimming took off 9 bases at V and 1 base at J, with 12 bases between the two ends. This CDR3 comprises 13 residues. This CDR3 reads CASARMANTEAFF. Here the CDR3 DNA reads TGTGCCAGTGCCCGGATGGCGAACACTGAAGCTTTCTTT.

This clonotype was seen a few times. The chain combines TRBV10-1 with TRBJ1-5; TRBD1 is a possible D gene (6 bases). Per the germline V gene, CDR1 is WNHNN and CDR2 is SYGVQD (reference sequence). CDR3 length: 18 amino acids. With 3 bases removed from V and 2 bases from J, the gap between germline ends came to 20 bases. The CDR3 region is CASSDDRYRDQGNQPQHF. The DNA for the CDR3 is TGCGCCAGCAGTGATGACAGGTACAGGGATCAGGGCAATCAGCCCCAGCATTTT.

This clonotype has a count of ten or more. The chain links TRBV20-1 to TRBJ2-3; no clear D. Germline-derived CDR1 and CDR2 are DFQATT and SNEGSKA (reference sequence). CDR3 size: 14 residues. V lost 0 bases, J lost 2 bases, and 9 bases lay in between. CDR3 bases: TGCAGTGCTAGAGATGCCAGGTTCACAGATACGCAGTATTTT. This codes for CSARDARFTDTQYF.

The rearrangement uses TRBV28 and TRBJ2-3, with 9 positions matching TRBD2. Germline CDR1 reads MDHEN; CDR2 reads SYDVKM. After removal of 7 bases from V and 3 bases from J, the junction contained 5 bases not matched to a gene. This CDR3 region has 14 residues. The CDR3 region is CASNLAGETDTQYF. The CDR3 nucleotides are TGTGCCAGCAACTTAGCGGGGGAGACAGATACGCAGTATTTT.

The J gene is TRBJ2-5, the V gene TRBV5-1; D is undetermined. V lost 1 base and J lost 4, with 8 bases in between. The CDR3 totals 13 residues. CDR1 and CDR2 (germline): SGHRS, YFSETQ. The CDR3 nucleotides read TGCGCCAGCAGCTTGTGGACGCGAGAGACCCAGTACTTC. Translation: CASSLWTRETQYF.

This clonotype has a count of ten or more. This chain uses TRBV29-1 with TRBJ2-1; D might be TRBD2 (6 bases). Germline values: CDR1 SQVTM, CDR2 ANQGSEA. This CDR3 comprises 10 residues. Trimming took off 8 bases at V and 10 bases at J, with 12 bases between the two ends. This chain's CDR3 is CSTSGGEQFF. In nucleotides, the CDR3 is TGCAGCACATCCGGGGGAGAGCAGTTCTTC.

The V and J genes are TRBV20-1 and TRBJ2-3; the D gene could be TRBD1 or TRBD2 (5 bases each). CDR3 length: 12 residues. With 7 bases removed from V and 0 bases from J, the gap between germline ends came to 8 bases. CDR1 is DFQATT and CDR2 is SNEGSKA in the germline V gene (reference sequence). This chain's CDR3 is CSGGSSTDTQYF. The CDR3 bases are TGCAGTGGGGGGTCTAGCACAGATACGCAGTATTTT.

This clonotype occurred many times. The V and J genes are TRBV29-1 and TRBJ1-1; D not certain. The CDR3 spans 13 residues. The germline V gene has CDR1 SQVTM and CDR2 ANQGSEA. Trimming shortened V by 3 bases and J by 3 bases, and 11 bases separated the two germline ends. The CDR3 protein is CSVEGNSDTEAFF. Written as DNA, the CDR3 is TGCAGCGTTGAGGGCAACTCGGACACTGAAGCTTTCTTT.

This clonotype was observed at least ten times. This chain uses TRBV7-2 with TRBJ1-3; D remains unclear. V was pared by 5 bases and J by 1 base, with 3 bases between. This CDR3 spans 12 amino acids. Germline V gives CDR1 SGHTA, CDR2 FQGNSA. CDR3 sequence (DNA): TGTGCCAGCAGCCCATCTGGAAACACCATATATTTT. It specifies CASSPSGNTIYF.